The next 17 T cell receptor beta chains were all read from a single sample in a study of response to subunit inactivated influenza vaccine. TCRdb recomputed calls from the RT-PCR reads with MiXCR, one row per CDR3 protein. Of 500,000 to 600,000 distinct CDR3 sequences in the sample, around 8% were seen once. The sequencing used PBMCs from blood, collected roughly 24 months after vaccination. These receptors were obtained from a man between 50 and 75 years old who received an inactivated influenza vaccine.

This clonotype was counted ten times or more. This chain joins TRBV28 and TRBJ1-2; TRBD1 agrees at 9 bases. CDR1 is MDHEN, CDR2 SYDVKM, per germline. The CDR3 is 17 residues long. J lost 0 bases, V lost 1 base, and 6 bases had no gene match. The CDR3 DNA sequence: TGTGCCAGCAGTTTATCCCTGGGGACAGGGTCTAACTATGGCTACACCTTC. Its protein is CASSLSLGTGSNYGYTF.

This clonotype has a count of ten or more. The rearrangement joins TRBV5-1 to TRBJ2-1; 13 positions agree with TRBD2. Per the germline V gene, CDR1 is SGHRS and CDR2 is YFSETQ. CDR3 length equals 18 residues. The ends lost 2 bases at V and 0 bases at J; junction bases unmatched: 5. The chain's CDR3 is CASSLKRTSGSSYNEQFF. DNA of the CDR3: TGCGCCAGCAGCTTAAAAAGGACTAGCGGGAGCTCCTACAATGAGCAGTTCTTC.

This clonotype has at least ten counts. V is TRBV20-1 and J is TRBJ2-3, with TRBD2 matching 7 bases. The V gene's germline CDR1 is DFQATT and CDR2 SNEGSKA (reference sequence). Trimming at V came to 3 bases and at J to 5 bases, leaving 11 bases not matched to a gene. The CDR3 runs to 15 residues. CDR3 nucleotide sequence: TGCAGTGCTAGCGGGAGGCCCGCCCGGAGAGATACGCAGTATTTT. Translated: CSASGRPARRDTQYF.

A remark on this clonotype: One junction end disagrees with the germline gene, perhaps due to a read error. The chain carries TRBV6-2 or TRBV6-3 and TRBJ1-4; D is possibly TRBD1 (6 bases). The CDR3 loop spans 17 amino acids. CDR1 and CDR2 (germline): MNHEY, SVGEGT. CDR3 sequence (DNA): TGTGCCAGTCGTCGTGGGCTCCAAGGGGGTTCATGGGAAAAACTGTTCTTT. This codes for CASRRGLQGGSWEKLFF.

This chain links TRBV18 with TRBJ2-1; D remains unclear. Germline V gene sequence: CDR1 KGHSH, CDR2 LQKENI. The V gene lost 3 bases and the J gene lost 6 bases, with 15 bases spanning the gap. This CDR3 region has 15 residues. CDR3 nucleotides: TGTGCCAGCTCACCCTTTGCAGGAGCCGGCAATGAGCAGTTCTTC. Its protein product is CASSPFAGAGNEQFF.

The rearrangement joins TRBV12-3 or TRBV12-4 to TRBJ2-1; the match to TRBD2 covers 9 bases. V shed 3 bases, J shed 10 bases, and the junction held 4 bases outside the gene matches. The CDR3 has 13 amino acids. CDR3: CASSLGGRAEQFF. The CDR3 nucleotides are TGTGCCAGCAGTTTGGGCGGGAGGGCCGAGCAGTTCTTC.

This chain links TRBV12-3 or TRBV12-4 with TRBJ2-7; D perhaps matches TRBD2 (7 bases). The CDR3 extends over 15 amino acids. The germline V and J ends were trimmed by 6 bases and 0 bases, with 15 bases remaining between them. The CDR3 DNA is TGTGCCAGCAGCCGCGGGGGCCAACCCTCCTACGAGCAGTACTTC. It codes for CASSRGGQPSYEQYF.

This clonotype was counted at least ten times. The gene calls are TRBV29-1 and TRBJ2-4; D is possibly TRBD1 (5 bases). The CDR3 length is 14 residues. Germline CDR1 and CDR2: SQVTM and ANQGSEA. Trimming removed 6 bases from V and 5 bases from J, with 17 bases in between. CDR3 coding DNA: TGCAGCGTCAGGGTTTTTCATCGGGAAAACATTCAGTACTTC. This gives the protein CSVRVFHRENIQYF.

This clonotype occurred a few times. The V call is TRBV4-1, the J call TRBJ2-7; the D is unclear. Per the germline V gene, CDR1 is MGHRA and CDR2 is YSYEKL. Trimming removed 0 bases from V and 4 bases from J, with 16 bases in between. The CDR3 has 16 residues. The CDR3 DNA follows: TGCGCCAGCAGCCAAGATAATATAGGCAGCAGATACGAGCAGTACTTC. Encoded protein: CASSQDNIGSRYEQYF.

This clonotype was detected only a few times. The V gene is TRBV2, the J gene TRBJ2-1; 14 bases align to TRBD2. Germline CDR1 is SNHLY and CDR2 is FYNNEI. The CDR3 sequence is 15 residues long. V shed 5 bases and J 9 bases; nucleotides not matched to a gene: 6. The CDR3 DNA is TGTGCCAGCAGTCGACTAGCGGGAGGGCTGGGTGAGCAGTTCTTC. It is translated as CASSRLAGGLGEQFF.

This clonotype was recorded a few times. The CDR3 loop is CSARERGARQPQHF. CDR3 coding DNA: TGCAGTGCTAGAGAAAGAGGGGCGCGGCAGCCCCAGCATTTT. The J gene is TRBJ1-5, the V gene TRBV20-1; weak D call: TRBD1 (5 bases). The CDR3 totals 14 residues. Germline CDR1 DFQATT, CDR2 SNEGSKA (reference sequence). V lost 0 bases and J 7 bases, leaving 13 bases between the germline ends.

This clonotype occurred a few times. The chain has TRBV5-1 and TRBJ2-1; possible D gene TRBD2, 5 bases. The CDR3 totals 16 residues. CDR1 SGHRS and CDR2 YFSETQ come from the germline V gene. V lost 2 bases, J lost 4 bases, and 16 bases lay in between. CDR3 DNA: TGCGCCAGCAGCTTTTCAGAGGGTTCTCTTTACAATGAGCAGTTCTTC. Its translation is CASSFSEGSLYNEQFF.

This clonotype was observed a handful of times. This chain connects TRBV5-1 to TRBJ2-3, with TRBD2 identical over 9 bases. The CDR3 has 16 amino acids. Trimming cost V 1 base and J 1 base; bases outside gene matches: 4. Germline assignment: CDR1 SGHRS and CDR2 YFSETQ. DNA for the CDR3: TGCGCCAGCAGCTTGAACGGCGGGGGGGGCACAGATACGCAGTATTTT. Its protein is CASSLNGGGGTDTQYF. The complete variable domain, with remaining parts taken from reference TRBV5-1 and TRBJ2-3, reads KAGVTQTPRYLIKTRGQQVTLSCSPISGHRSVSWYQQTPGQGLQFLFEYFSETQRNKGNFPGRFSGRQFSNSRSEMNVSTLELGDSALYLCASSLNGGGGTDTQYFGPGTRLTVL.

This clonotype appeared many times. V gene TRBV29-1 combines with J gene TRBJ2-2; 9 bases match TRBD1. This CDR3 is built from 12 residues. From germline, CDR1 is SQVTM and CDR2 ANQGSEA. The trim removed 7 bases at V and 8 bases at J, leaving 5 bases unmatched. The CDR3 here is CSATQGAGELFF. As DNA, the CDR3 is TGCAGCGCCACACAGGGGGCTGGGGAGCTGTTTTTT.

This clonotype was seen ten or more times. Written as DNA, the CDR3 is TGTGCCAGCAGCGATGAGCAGTTCTTC. Its protein product is CASSDEQFF. The gene calls are TRBV7-9 and TRBJ2-1; no definite D call. CDR3 length: 9 residues. The germline gives CDR1 SEHNR, CDR2 FQNEAQ (reference sequence). V was cut by 5 bases and J by 8 bases, with 1 base left in between.

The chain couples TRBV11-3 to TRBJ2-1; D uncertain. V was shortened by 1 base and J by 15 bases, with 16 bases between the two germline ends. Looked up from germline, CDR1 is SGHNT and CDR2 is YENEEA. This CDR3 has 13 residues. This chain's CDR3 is CASSLVLSGPPFF. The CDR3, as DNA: TGTGCCAGCAGCTTAGTGCTCTCTGGGCCCCCGTTCTTC.

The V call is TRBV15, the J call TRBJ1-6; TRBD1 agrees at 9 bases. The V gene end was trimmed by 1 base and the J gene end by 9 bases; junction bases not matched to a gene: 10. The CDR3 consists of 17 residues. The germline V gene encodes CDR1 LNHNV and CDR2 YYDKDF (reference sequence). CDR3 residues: CATSRGAGTGLSSPLHF. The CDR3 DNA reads TGTGCCACCAGCAGAGGAGCCGGGACAGGGTTAAGTTCACCCCTCCACTTT. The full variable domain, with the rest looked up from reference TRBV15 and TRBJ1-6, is DAMVIQNPRYQVTQFGKPVTLSCSQTLNHNVMYWYQQKSSQAPKLLFHYYDKDFNNEADTPDNFQSRRPNTSFCFLDIRSPGLGDTAMYLCATSRGAGTGLSSPLHFGNGTRLTVT.